This T cell receptor (beta chain) was recovered during a study of graft-versus-host responses after intestinal transplantation. Lymphocytes from graft epithelium and lamina propria were isolated. Measured with immunoSEQ multiplex PCR; TCRdb has only the in-frame clones, and not every one. The repertoire consists of under 75,000 clones, with about 89% occurring once and the leading ten covering about 1.6%. General study results and limits: GvH clonotypes were identified within recipient marrow, with a subset emerging first in ileum or blood.

From germline, CDR1 is SGHAT and CDR2 FQNNGV. The J segment lost 6 bases and the V segment lost 5 bases, leaving 8 bases of the junction unmatched. The length of the CDR3 is 15 residues. Concerning this clone itself: Its antigen remains unidentified.

This receptor was identified in a human patient who received an intestinal transplant, so some T cells may come from the graft donor. J is TRBJ1-2 and V is TRBV11-2, with TRBD1 identical over 11 bases. The specimen comprised ileum tissue, sampled 350 to 400 days after transplant. CDR3 DNA: TGTGCCAGCAGCCTAACCGGGACAGGGGGTGATGGCTACACCTTC. The encoded protein is CASSLTGTGGDGYTF.